The 19 T cell receptor beta chains listed next were all sequenced from one sample in a study of post-analysis software for immune sequencing data. Study-wide results and limits: Higher frequency in patients than in controls was seen for about five TRBV segments, with TRBV5-6, TRBV5-1 and TRBV20-1 among them.

The antigens of these receptors remain unknown. Prepared TCR beta cDNA libraries contained unique molecular identifiers. TCRdb ran MiXCR on the PCR reads and lists one entry per CDR3 protein. The sample consists of 750,000 to 950,000 distinct CDR3 sequences, more than 45% of them appearing once. The sequenced material came from blood. The source of these receptors is a girl between 5 and 17 years old with multiple sclerosis.

The chain links TRBV9 to TRBJ1-2, with TRBD1 as a possible D gene (6 bases). The V end lost 0 bases, the J end lost 8 bases, and 14 bases lay between the germline ends. The CDR3 sequence is 14 residues long. The V gene's germline CDR1 is SGDLS and CDR2 YYNGEE. The CDR3 here is CASSVAHREEGYTF. CDR3 DNA: TGTGCCAGCAGCGTAGCTCACAGGGAGGAGGGCTACACCTTC. The whole variable domain, remainder taken from reference TRBV9 and TRBJ1-2, is DSGVTQTPKHLITATGQRVTLRCSPRSGDLSVYWYQQSLDQGLQFLIQYYNGEERAKGNILERFSAQQFPDLHSELNLSSLELGDSALYFCASSVAHREEGYTFGSGTRLTVV.

The gene calls are TRBV5-8 and TRBJ2-7, with D perhaps matching TRBD2 (6 bases). Trimming pared 4 bases from V and 6 bases from J, leaving 26 bases between. The germline V gene encodes CDR1 SGHTS and CDR2 YDEGEE. The CDR3 sequence is 17 residues long. CDR3 DNA sequence: TGTGCCAGCAGCCCCCCGGGACTCAGAGTGACCTTTTCCGAGCAGTACTTC. It encodes CASSPPGLRVTFSEQYF.

The J gene is TRBJ1-1, the V gene TRBV7-9; D not certain. CDR1 SEHNR and CDR2 FQNEAQ come from the germline V gene (reference sequence). V was pared by 1 base and J by 0 bases, with 9 bases between. The CDR3 consists of 15 residues. The CDR3 DNA follows: TGTGCCAGCAGCTTAGGGTCCTTACTGAACACTGAAGCTTTCTTT. Translation gives CASSLGSLLNTEAFF.

V gene TRBV7-8 combines with J gene TRBJ2-7; TRBD1 is a possible D gene (5 bases). Looked up from germline, CDR1 is SGHVS and CDR2 is FQNEAQ. The V end was cut by 5 bases, the J end by 6 bases, with 14 bases between. This CDR3 has 13 amino acids. CDR3 DNA sequence: TGTGCCAGCAGCCACGACAGACGAGGCGAGCAGTACTTC. Protein product: CASSHDRRGEQYF.

The CDR3: CSVETNTEAFF. The CDR3 nucleotides read TGCAGCGTTGAAACCAACACTGAAGCTTTCTTT. V is TRBV29-1 and J is TRBJ1-1; D is unclear. Germline V CDR1 and CDR2: SQVTM, ANQGSEA. V was pared by 2 bases and J by 2 bases, with 3 bases between. The CDR3 spans 11 residues. Full variable domain (outside the CDR3, taken from reference TRBV29-1 and TRBJ1-1): SAVISQKPSRDICQRGTSLTIQCQVDSQVTMMFWYRQQPGQSLTLIATANQGSEATYESGFVIDKFPISRPNLTFSTLTVSNMSPEDSSIYLCSVETNTEAFFGQGTRLTVV.

This clonotype has just one count. The chain is built from TRBV9 and TRBJ2-3; 7 nucleotides align to TRBD2. J lost 6 bases, V lost 3 bases, and 10 bases had no gene match. The CDR3 is made up of 15 amino acids. Germline V gene sequence: CDR1 SGDLS, CDR2 YYNGEE. This CDR3 is CASSAGTTPRDTQYF. CDR3 nucleotide sequence: TGTGCCAGCAGCGCCGGGACTACGCCCAGGGATACGCAGTATTTT.

The genes are TRBV20-1 and TRBJ1-2, with D hard to call. Trimming left V 1 base short and J 8 bases short, with 17 bases between. The CDR3 has 14 residues. Germline V CDR1 and CDR2: DFQATT, SNEGSKA (reference sequence). The CDR3 bases are TGCAGTGCTAGAGTCCCGCCTACCTTTCGGGGCTACACCTTC. This translates into CSARVPPTFRGYTF.

The table lists this clonotype with a count of one. The chain couples TRBV21-1 to TRBJ1-1. TRBV21-1 corresponds to a pseudogene. The CDR3 runs 15 residues. CDR3 DNA: TGTGCCAGCAGCCAAGCGGGGGTGCTATGCACTGAAGCTTTCTTT. Translating it yields CASSQAGVLCTEAFF.

This clonotype was seen more than once but under ten times. This chain joins TRBV10-2 and TRBJ2-1; tentatively, D is TRBD2 (6 bases). The ends were cut back, 8 bases at V and 7 bases at J, with 15 bases in the middle. CDR1 is WSHSY and CDR2 is SAAADI in the germline V gene. The CDR3 sequence is 13 residues long. CDR3 amino acids: CASGPTRANEQFF. The CDR3 DNA sequence: TGCGCCAGCGGGCCGACTAGGGCGAATGAGCAGTTCTTC.

This clonotype was counted between two and nine times. This rearrangement joins TRBV29-1 to TRBJ2-3; 7 bases map to TRBD2. Germline V gene data show CDR1 as SQVTM and CDR2 as ANQGSEA. J was trimmed by 3 bases and V by 8 bases; bases with no gene match: 11. The CDR3 spans 14 residues. CDR3 in DNA: TGCAGCACCGACGGACTAGAGGGTACAGATACGCAGTATTTT. It is translated as CSTDGLEGTDTQYF.

The rearrangement joins TRBV15 to TRBJ1-5, with TRBD1 matching over 9 bases. Germline V gives CDR1 LNHNV, CDR2 YYDKDF (reference sequence). The V segment lost 4 bases and the J segment 6 bases; nucleotides outside the gene matches: 7. The CDR3 contains 15 residues. The CDR3 loop reads CATSKDRGFGQPQHF. In DNA form, the CDR3 reads TGTGCCACCAGCAAGGACAGGGGTTTCGGTCAGCCCCAGCATTTT.

The chain employs TRBV27 and TRBJ1-5; maybe TRBD1 (5 bases). Per the germline V gene, CDR1 is MNHEY and CDR2 is SMNVEV (reference sequence). Trimming took 4 bases from V and 6 from J, leaving 13 bases between them. This CDR3 comprises 14 residues. CDR3 in DNA: TGTGCCAGCAGTTGGGGGGGATTGGGTCAGCCCCAGCATTTT. Translating it yields CASSWGGLGQPQHF.

There are a few counts of this clonotype. This chain uses TRBV29-1 with TRBJ2-5; 7 positions match TRBD1. CDR3 length equals 13 residues. Unmatched junction bases numbered 3, after V lost 3 bases and J lost 2 bases. From germline, CDR1 is SQVTM and CDR2 ANQGSEA. The CDR3 DNA follows: TGCAGCGTTGATAGGGGACAGCAAGAGACCCAGTACTTC. Translating it yields CSVDRGQQETQYF.

This clonotype showed up just a few times. The genes are TRBV10-3 and TRBJ1-2; D remains unclear. CDR1 is ENHRY, CDR2 SYGVKD, per germline. The CDR3 totals 12 residues. V lost 2 bases and J lost 10, with 11 bases in between. This chain's CDR3 is CAISETASFYTF. In DNA, the CDR3 is TGTGCCATCAGTGAGACCGCCAGCTTCTACACCTTC.

This chain connects TRBV12-3 or TRBV12-4 to TRBJ1-2; D gene unclear. V was clipped by 1 base and J by 4 bases, with 22 bases between them. CDR3 length: 18 residues. CDR3 nucleotides: TGTGCCAGCAGTTTAGTTGGACCAGGTGCAGCCGCCCTCTATGGCTACACCTTC. Translation: CASSLVGPGAAALYGYTF.

This clonotype was found a few times. The chain couples TRBV10-3 to TRBJ1-5; D remains ambiguous. V lost 6 bases and J lost 5, with 11 bases in between. The CDR3 has 13 amino acids. The germline V gene has CDR1 ENHRY and CDR2 SYGVKD. The CDR3 sequence is CAISQDGHQPQHF. The CDR3 DNA reads TGTGCCATCAGCCAGGACGGTCATCAGCCCCAGCATTTT.

V is TRBV20-1 and J is TRBJ1-2; the D is unclear. Trimming stripped 6 bases from V and 0 bases from J, with 14 bases between. In germline, CDR1 is DFQATT, CDR2 SNEGSKA (reference sequence). CDR3 size: 14 residues. In DNA form, the CDR3 reads TGCAGTGCCCTAAACAGACGTACTAACTATGGCTACACCTTC. Translated: CSALNRRTNYGYTF.

The chain joins TRBV7-6 to TRBJ2-4; TRBD2 matches 13 bases. The CDR3 has 17 residues. V was clipped by 0 bases and J by 13 bases; unmatched bases: 12. CDR1 and CDR2 from the germline V gene are SGHVS and FNYEAQ. The DNA of the CDR3 is TGTGCCAGCAGCTTAGCGAGACTAGCGGGAGGTCAAAATGAGCAGTACTTC. It yields the protein CASSLARLAGGQNEQYF.

The chain joins TRBV12-5 to TRBJ2-5; a possible D gene is TRBD2 (6 bases). This CDR3 comprises 15 residues. Germline V lookup: CDR1 LGHNT, CDR2 FRNRAP. Trimming removed 2 bases from V and 2 bases from J, with 12 bases in between. CDR3 region: CASGLTPGVQETQYF. As DNA, the CDR3 is TGTGCTAGTGGTTTGACCCCGGGGGTGCAAGAGACCCAGTACTTC.